This TCR beta chain was identified in a study of control samples from healthy donors and cancer patients. Some clones are missing from TCRdb's copy, which holds only in-frame ones; the method was immunoSEQ multiplex PCR. This sample has roughly 130,000 clones, with roughly 92% found just once. V dropped 4 bases and J dropped 5; count of bases not matched to a gene: 3. The CDR3 length is 13 residues. Germline V gene data show CDR1 as SGHVS and CDR2 as FNYEAQ. The sequence came from a man aged 25 to 40 in good health. The sample consisted of blood. V and J are TRBV7-6 and TRBJ2-7; the match to TRBD2 covers 9 bases. CDR3 protein: CASSSGLANEQYF. DNA of the CDR3: TGTGCCAGCAGCTCGGGACTAGCCAACGAGCAGTACTTC.